One and the same sample provided the 25 T cell receptor beta chains below, sequenced in a study of blood T cells in healthy people across ages. Next came a second PCR, run for about 7 to 12 cycles, which used a sample-barcoded 5' primer along with a J-beta primer mix. In TCRdb, the 5' RACE reads were re-called with MiXCR into one record per CDR3 protein. The sample contains about 770,000 distinct CDR3 sequences, around 43% of which appear only once. Sample: blood. These receptor sequences come from a man in his fifties or sixties in good health.

This clonotype was seen only a few times. The rearrangement uses TRBV21-1 and TRBJ1-2. TRBV21-1 is designated a pseudogene. This CDR3 comprises 15 residues. Here the CDR3 DNA reads TGTGCCAGCAGTAAAGGGAGGAGGAATAACTATGGCTACACCTTC. As protein: CASSKGRRNNYGYTF.

The chain is built from TRBV2 and TRBJ2-1; the D is unclear. Germline loops: CDR1 SNHLY, CDR2 FYNNEI. The CDR3 spans 10 residues. The V end lost 3 bases, the J end lost 9 bases, and 3 bases lay between the germline ends. The CDR3 sequence: CASSDLEQFF. The CDR3 region has the DNA TGTGCCAGCAGTGACCTTGAGCAGTTCTTC.

This clonotype has a handful of counts. J is TRBJ1-2 and V is TRBV9; no definite D call. The CDR3 extends over 15 amino acids. Deletions cut 2 bases from V and 3 bases from J, with 14 bases between. Germline CDR1 SGDLS, CDR2 YYNGEE. The CDR3 DNA reads TGTGCCAGCAGCGTGGCGCCCGGGAACTACTATGGCTACACCTTC. This codes for CASSVAPGNYYGYTF.

About this clonotype: Mismatch with germline at one junction end may stem from a read error. This chain connects TRBV9 to TRBJ2-4, with unresolved D. CDR1 and CDR2 (germline): SGDLS, YYNGEE. This CDR3 has 14 residues. The CDR3 DNA reads as TGTGCCAACAGCGTAGACGGTGCCAAAAACATTCAGTACTTC. This gives the protein CANSVDGAKNIQYF. Looking up the rest from reference TRBV9 and TRBJ2-4 gives the full variable domain: DSGVTQTPKHLITATGQRVTLRCSPRSGDLSVYWYQQSLDQGLQFLIQYYNGEERAKGNILERFSAQQFPDLHSELNLSSLELGDSALYFCANSVDGAKNIQYFGAGTRLSVL.

This chain joins TRBV5-4 and TRBJ2-5; perhaps TRBD2 as D (5 bases). TRBJ2-7 matches the DNA end more closely, so the J call is doubtful. The germline gives CDR1 SGHNT, CDR2 YYREEE (reference sequence). The CDR3 sequence is 14 residues long. This chain's CDR3 is CASSRTGFYYEQYF. CDR3 nucleotide sequence: TGTGCCAGCAGCCGGACGGGATTTTACTACGAGCAGTACTTC.

This clonotype has only one observation. The chain uses TRBV6-2 or TRBV6-3 and TRBJ2-6; 8 nucleotides agree with TRBD1. Trimming removed 6 bases from V and 5 bases from J; junction bases left unmatched: 9. Germline V CDR1 and CDR2: MNHEY, SVGEGT. The CDR3 totals 16 residues. The CDR3 sequence: CASSPGQGGWANVLTF. The CDR3 nucleotides are TGTGCCAGCAGCCCAGGACAGGGTGGTTGGGCCAACGTCCTGACTTTC.

The chain carries TRBV5-1 and TRBJ2-3, with D possibly being TRBD1 or TRBD2 (5 bases each). Germline lookup yields CDR1 SGHRS and CDR2 YFSETQ. Trimming removed 2 bases from V and 1 base from J, with 17 bases in between. CDR3 length: 17 amino acids. CDR3 bases: TGCGCCAGCAGCTTTCGGGGTACAGGAATTGGCACAGATACGCAGTATTTT. Its protein product is CASSFRGTGIGTDTQYF.

There are many counts of this clonotype. The chain employs TRBV3-1 and TRBJ2-3; 9 bases align to TRBD2. CDR1 is LGHDT and CDR2 is YNNKEL in the germline V gene (reference sequence). V shed 1 base, J shed 4 bases, and the junction held 9 bases outside the gene matches. The CDR3 spans 17 residues. DNA of the CDR3: TGTGCCAGCAGCCAAGTTCCTAGCGGGGCCCTAGCAGATACGCAGTATTTT. It encodes CASSQVPSGALADTQYF.

V is TRBV12-3 or TRBV12-4 and J is TRBJ2-3; TRBD1 matches at 8 bases. V shed 11 bases and J 2 bases; nucleotides not matched to a gene: 6. The CDR3 contains 13 residues. Written as DNA, the CDR3 is TGTGCCGCACAGGGGGTGTTCACAGATACGCAGTATTTT. Protein sequence: CAAQGVFTDTQYF.

The CDR3, as DNA: TGTGCCAGCAGTTACGGAGGGGGACACCTCGGGAATACGCAGTATTTT. This translates into CASSYGGGHLGNTQYF. The chain combines TRBV6-2 or TRBV6-3 with TRBJ2-3, with D possibly called TRBD1 or TRBD2 (6 bases each). Germline V gives CDR1 MNHEY, CDR2 SVGEGT. This CDR3 has 16 amino acids. Trimming cost V 2 bases and J 7 bases, with 19 bases left between them.

Only a few counts were recorded for this clonotype. This chain uses TRBV5-1 with TRBJ2-1; D gene uncertain. Germline V CDR1 and CDR2: SGHRS, YFSETQ. The CDR3 consists of 15 residues. Trimming stripped 0 bases from V and 2 bases from J, with 9 bases between. CDR3 DNA sequence: TGCGCCAGCAGCTTGGACGGCGGAACCTACAATGAGCAGTTCTTC. Amino acid sequence: CASSLDGGTYNEQFF.

This chain connects TRBV7-9 to TRBJ2-1; 8 bases map to TRBD2. The J call may be mistaken, given a closer DNA end match to TRBJ2-7. This CDR3 region has 17 residues. Germline V CDR1 and CDR2: SEHNR, FQNEAQ (reference sequence). Here the CDR3 DNA reads TGTGCCAGCAGCTTAGGGGTTAGCGGGGACTCCTACAATGAGCAGTACTTC. It specifies CASSLGVSGDSYNEQYF.

The V gene is TRBV5-1, the J gene TRBJ2-5, with TRBD1 matching over 8 bases. Germline CDR1 SGHRS, CDR2 YFSETQ. The CDR3 consists of 14 residues. The J segment lost 11 bases and the V segment lost 3 bases, leaving 12 bases of the junction unmatched. The CDR3 loop is CASSSLTGEQEQYF. The CDR3 coding sequence is TGCGCCAGCAGCTCACTGACAGGGGAGCAAGAGCAGTACTTC.

This clonotype was picked up a small number of times. The chain recombines TRBV30 with TRBJ2-1; 7 nucleotides match TRBD2. This CDR3 has 17 amino acids. Germline V gene data show CDR1 as GTSNPN and CDR2 as SVGIG (reference sequence). The J segment lost 5 bases and the V segment lost 0 bases, leaving 13 bases of the junction unmatched. The CDR3 reads CAWSVLSLRLAHNEQFF. As DNA, the CDR3 is TGTGCCTGGAGTGTACTGAGTTTACGACTAGCCCACAATGAGCAGTTCTTC.

This clonotype turned up a few times. V is TRBV27 and J is TRBJ2-7; possibly TRBD2 for D (6 bases). Per germline, CDR1 MNHEY and CDR2 SMNVEV (reference sequence). V was clipped by 3 bases and J by 7 bases, with 13 bases between them. This CDR3 is 13 amino acids long. CDR3 DNA: TGTGCCAGCAGTTTCCACCAACGGGGGGAGCAGTACTTC. Translating gives CASSFHQRGEQYF.

This clonotype was detected many times. This chain connects TRBV7-2 to TRBJ2-3; no reliable D call. V gave up 5 bases and J gave up 3 bases, with 6 bases separating them. In germline, CDR1 is SGHTA, CDR2 FQGNSA. The CDR3 spans 12 residues. The chain's CDR3 is CASSPRTDTQYF. DNA for the CDR3: TGTGCCAGCAGCCCGCGTACAGATACGCAGTATTTT. Full variable domain (outside the CDR3, taken from reference TRBV7-2 and TRBJ2-3): GAGVSQSPSNKVTEKGKDVELRCDPISGHTALYWYRQSLGQGLEFLIYFQGNSAPDKSGLPSDRFSAERTGGSVSTLTIQRTQQEDSAVYLCASSPRTDTQYFGPGTRLTVL.

V usage is TRBV4-3 and J usage is TRBJ1-2; weak D call: TRBD1 (6 bases). Trimming stripped 3 bases from V and 3 bases from J, with 14 bases between. CDR3 length: 15 amino acids. The germline CDR1 and CDR2 sequences are LGHNA and YSLEER. DNA of the CDR3: TGCGCCAGCAGCCAGCCAGGGGCTGGATACTATGGCTACACCTTC. As protein: CASSQPGAGYYGYTF.

This clonotype has at least ten counts. The chain joins TRBV6-1 to TRBJ2-7, with D unresolved. The V end lost 5 bases, the J end lost 0 bases, and 11 bases lay between the germline ends. The CDR3 has 14 amino acids. CDR1 is MNHNS and CDR2 is SASEGT in the germline V gene. The CDR3 DNA follows: TGTGCCAGCAGTAGTGGCAGGAGCTCCTACGAGCAGTACTTC. This gives the protein CASSSGRSSYEQYF.

The chain employs TRBV12-3 or TRBV12-4 and TRBJ2-1; perhaps TRBD2 as D (7 bases). V gave up 8 bases and J gave up 6 bases, with 26 bases separating them. The CDR3 extends over 17 amino acids. The DNA of the CDR3 is TGTGCCAGCTTCACCATGGGGGGGGCCGACCCGGGCAATGAGCAGTTCTTC. Its protein product is CASFTMGGADPGNEQFF.

This chain's CDR3 is CASSERPGSSDTQYF. The CDR3 DNA reads as TGTGCCAGCAGTGAACGTCCGGGGTCATCAGATACGCAGTATTTT. This rearrangement joins TRBV6-1 to TRBJ2-3; maybe TRBD2 (5 bases). Trimming removed 2 bases at V and 4 bases at J, with 13 bases between. Per the germline V gene, CDR1 is MNHNS and CDR2 is SASEGT. The CDR3 contains 15 residues.

The chain uses TRBV5-1 and TRBJ1-1; 8 bases map to TRBD1. Losses at the gene ends were 0 bases for V and 2 bases for J; bases not matched to a gene: 6. The CDR3 runs 16 residues. Germline V gives CDR1 SGHRS, CDR2 YFSETQ. This CDR3 is CASSLGSGGINTEAFF. CDR3 coding DNA: TGCGCCAGCAGCTTGGGATCAGGGGGCATAAACACTGAAGCTTTCTTT.

V and J are TRBV20-1 and TRBJ1-2; D unclear. Germline V gives CDR1 DFQATT, CDR2 SNEGSKA (reference sequence). V was trimmed by 7 bases and J by 0 bases, leaving 6 bases between them. The CDR3 spans 11 residues. CDR3 in DNA: TGCAGTGGAAGTACTAACTATGGCTACACCTTC. It codes for CSGSTNYGYTF.

V usage is TRBV20-1 and J usage is TRBJ2-1; possible D gene TRBD2, 5 bases. The J call could be wrong; TRBJ2-7 is a better fit for the DNA end. The CDR3 is made up of 12 amino acids. The V gene's germline CDR1 is DFQATT and CDR2 SNEGSKA (reference sequence). The CDR3 spells CSAKRLRNEQYF. As DNA, the CDR3 is TGCAGTGCCAAGCGGCTCCGCAATGAGCAGTACTTC.

V is TRBV20-1 and J is TRBJ2-3, with 10 positions matching TRBD2. V dropped 5 bases and J dropped 2; count of bases not matched to a gene: 4. The germline CDR1 and CDR2 sequences are DFQATT and SNEGSKA (reference sequence). The CDR3 totals 14 residues. The CDR3: CSAPLAGATDTQYF. The CDR3 DNA reads TGCAGTGCTCCCCTAGCGGGGGCCACAGATACGCAGTATTTT.

This chain uses TRBV7-9 with TRBJ2-5, with 8 bases fitting TRBD2. The end of the DNA fits TRBJ2-7 better, so the J call may be wrong. CDR3 length: 15 residues. Germline V gene data show CDR1 as SEHNR and CDR2 as FQNEAQ (reference sequence). DNA for the CDR3: TGTGCCAGCAGCTCACCCTCCGGGACTAGCTACGAGCAGTACTTC. Encoded protein: CASSSPSGTSYEQYF.